This T cell receptor (beta chain) derives from a study of T cells in Graves' hyperthyroidism and ophthalmopathy. Findings of the study overall: In blood, most of the thyroid clonotypes expanded above 0.001 were also present.

This clonotype occurred many times. What it binds is unknown. Trimming removed 2 bases from V and 4 bases from J; junction bases left unmatched: 8. The CDR3 contains 15 residues. Germline CDR1 reads DFQATT; CDR2 reads SNEGSKA (reference sequence). Participants, patients aged 18 to 65, had newly diagnosed hyperthyroidism with a duration under 2 months. The diagnostic basis comprised clinical symptoms, serum thyroxine and TRAb, thyroid ultrasound and orbital computed tomography. Isolation of PBMCs was performed on about 10 ml fresh peripheral blood. Researchers took RNA transcripts and amplified the TCR beta CDR3 regions from them. A first-round RT-PCR of the TCR CDR3 used the HTBI primer set. TCRdb recomputed calls from the multiplex PCR reads with MiXCR, one row per CDR3 protein. The profile shows a few hundred thousand distinct CDR3 sequences, approximately 14% of them singletons.

The receptor's source is a woman younger than 30 with Graves' hyperthyroidism. The V call is TRBV20-1, the J call TRBJ1-3, with 7 bases aligning to TRBD1. The source material was blood. CDR3 coding DNA: TGCAGTGCTAGAAAAACAGGGGAATCGGGAAACACCATATATTTT. Translation gives CSARKTGESGNTIYF.